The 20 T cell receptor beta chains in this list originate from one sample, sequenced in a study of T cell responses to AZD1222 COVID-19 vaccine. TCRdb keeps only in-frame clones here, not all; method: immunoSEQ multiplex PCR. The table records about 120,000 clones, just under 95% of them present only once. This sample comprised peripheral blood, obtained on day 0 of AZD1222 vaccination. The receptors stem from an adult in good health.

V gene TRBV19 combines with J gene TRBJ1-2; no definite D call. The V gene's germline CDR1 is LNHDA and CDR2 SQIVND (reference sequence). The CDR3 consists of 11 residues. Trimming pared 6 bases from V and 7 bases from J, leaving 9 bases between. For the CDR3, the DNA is TGTGCCAGTAGAGGGATGGGTGGCTACACCTTC. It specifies CASRGMGGYTF.

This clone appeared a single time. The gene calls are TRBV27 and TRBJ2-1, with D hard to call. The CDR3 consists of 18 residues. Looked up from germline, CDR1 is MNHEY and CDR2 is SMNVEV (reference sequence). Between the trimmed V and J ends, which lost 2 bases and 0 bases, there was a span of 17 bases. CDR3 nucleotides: TGTGCCAGCAGTTTACTGGGCGACTGGGATAGCTCCTACAATGAGCAGTTCTTC. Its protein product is CASSLLGDWDSSYNEQFF.

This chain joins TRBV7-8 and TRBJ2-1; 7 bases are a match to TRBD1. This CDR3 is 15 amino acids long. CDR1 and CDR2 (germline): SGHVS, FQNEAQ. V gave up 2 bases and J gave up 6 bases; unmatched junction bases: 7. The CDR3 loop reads CASSLLPGTANEQFF. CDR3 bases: TGTGCCAGCAGCTTACTGCCCGGGACAGCCAATGAGCAGTTCTTC.

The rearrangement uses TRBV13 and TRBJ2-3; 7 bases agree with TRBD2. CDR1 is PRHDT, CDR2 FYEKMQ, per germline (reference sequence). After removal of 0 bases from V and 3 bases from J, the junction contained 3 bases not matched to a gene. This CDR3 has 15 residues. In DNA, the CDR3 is TGTGCCAGCAGCTTAGGCTCTAGCGGAACAGATACGCAGTATTTT. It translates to CASSLGSSGTDTQYF.

CDR3 residues: CATSDSQVFNQPQHF. The CDR3 nucleotides read TGTGCCACCAGTGATTCACAGGTTTTTAATCAGCCCCAGCATTTT. V is TRBV24-1 and J is TRBJ1-5; tentatively, D is TRBD1 (5 bases). There are 15 residues in the CDR3. Germline V CDR1 and CDR2: KGHDR, SFDVKD. The germline V and J ends were trimmed by 2 bases and 4 bases, with 11 bases remaining between them.

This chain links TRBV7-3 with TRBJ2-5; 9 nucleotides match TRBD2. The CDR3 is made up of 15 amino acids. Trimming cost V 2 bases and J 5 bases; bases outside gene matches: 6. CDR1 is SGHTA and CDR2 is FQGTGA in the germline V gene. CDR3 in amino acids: CASSLAGGPRETQYF. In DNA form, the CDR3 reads TGTGCCAGCAGCTTAGCGGGAGGGCCAAGGGAGACCCAGTACTTC.

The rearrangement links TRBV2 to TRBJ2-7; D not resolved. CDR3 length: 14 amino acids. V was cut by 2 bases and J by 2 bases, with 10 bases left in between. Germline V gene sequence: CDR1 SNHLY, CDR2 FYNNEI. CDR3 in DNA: TGTGCCAGCAGTGAATGGCAGAGTACCTACGAGCAGTACTTC. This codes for CASSEWQSTYEQYF.

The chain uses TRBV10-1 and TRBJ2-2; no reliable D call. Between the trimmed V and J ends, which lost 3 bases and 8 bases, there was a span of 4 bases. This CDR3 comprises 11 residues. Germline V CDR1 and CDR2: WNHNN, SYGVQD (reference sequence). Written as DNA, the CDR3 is TGCGCCAGCAGTGACAGGGGGGAGCTGTTTTTT. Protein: CASSDRGELFF.

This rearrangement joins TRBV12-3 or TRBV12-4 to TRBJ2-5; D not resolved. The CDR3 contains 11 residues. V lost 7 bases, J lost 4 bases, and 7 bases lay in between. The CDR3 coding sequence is TGTGCCAGCACTCGTCCAGAGACCCAGTACTTC. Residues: CASTRPETQYF.

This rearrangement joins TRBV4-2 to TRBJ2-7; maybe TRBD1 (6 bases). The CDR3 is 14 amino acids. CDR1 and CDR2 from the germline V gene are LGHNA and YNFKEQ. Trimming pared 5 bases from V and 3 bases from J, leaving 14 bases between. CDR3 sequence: CASSAQGFRYEQYF. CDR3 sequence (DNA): TGTGCCAGCAGCGCACAGGGATTCCGCTACGAGCAGTACTTC.

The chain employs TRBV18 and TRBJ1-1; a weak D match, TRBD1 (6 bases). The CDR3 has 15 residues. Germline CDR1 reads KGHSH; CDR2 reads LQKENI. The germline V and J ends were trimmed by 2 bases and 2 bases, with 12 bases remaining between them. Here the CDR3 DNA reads TGTGCCAGCTCACCAAATACAGGGTATAACACTGAAGCTTTCTTT. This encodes CASSPNTGYNTEAFF.

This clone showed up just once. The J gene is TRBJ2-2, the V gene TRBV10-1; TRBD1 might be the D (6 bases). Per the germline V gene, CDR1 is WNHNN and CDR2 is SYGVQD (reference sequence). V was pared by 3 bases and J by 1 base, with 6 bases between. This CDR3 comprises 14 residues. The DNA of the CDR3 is TGCGCCAGCAGTGAAGGGGGGAACACCGGGGAGCTGTTTTTT. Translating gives CASSEGGNTGELFF.

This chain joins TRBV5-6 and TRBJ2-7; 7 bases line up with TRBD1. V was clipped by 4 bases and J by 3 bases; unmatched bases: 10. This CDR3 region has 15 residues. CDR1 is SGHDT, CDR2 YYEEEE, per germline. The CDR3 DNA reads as TGTGCCAGCAGCACAACGACAGGGCGGAACTACGAGCAGTACTTC. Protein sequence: CASSTTTGRNYEQYF.

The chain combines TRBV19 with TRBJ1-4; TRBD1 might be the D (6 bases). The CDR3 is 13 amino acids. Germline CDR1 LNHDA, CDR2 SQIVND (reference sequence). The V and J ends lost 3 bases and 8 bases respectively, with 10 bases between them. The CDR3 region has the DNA TGTGCCAGTAGTATCAGGGGACGGGAAAAACTGTTTTTT. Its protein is CASSIRGREKLFF.

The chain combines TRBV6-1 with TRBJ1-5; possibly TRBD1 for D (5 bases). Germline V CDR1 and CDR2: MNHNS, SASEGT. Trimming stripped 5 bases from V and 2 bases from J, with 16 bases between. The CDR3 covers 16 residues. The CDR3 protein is CASSKGEGEGNQPQHF. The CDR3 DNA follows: TGTGCCAGCAGTAAAGGGGAAGGGGAAGGCAATCAGCCCCAGCATTTT.

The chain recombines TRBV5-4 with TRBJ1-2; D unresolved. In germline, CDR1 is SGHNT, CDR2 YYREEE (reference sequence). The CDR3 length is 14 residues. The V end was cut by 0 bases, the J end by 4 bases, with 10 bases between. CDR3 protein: CASSLVIAPYGYTF. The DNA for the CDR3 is TGTGCCAGCAGCTTGGTTATAGCTCCCTATGGCTACACCTTC.

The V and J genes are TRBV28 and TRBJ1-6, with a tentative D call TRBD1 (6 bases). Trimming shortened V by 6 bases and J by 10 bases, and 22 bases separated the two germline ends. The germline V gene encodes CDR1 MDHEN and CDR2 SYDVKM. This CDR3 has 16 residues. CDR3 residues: CASSPPGAGVGSPLHF. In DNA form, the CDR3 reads TGTGCCAGCAGCCCCCCCGGGGCAGGGGTAGGCTCACCCCTCCACTTT.

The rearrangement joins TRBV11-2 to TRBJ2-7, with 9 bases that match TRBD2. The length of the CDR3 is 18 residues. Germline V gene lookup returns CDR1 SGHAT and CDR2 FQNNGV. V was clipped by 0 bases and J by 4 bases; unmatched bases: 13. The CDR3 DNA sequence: TGTGCCAGCAGCTTAGATGTAGGCGAGGGACTAGCACGGTACGAGCAGTACTTC. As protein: CASSLDVGEGLARYEQYF.

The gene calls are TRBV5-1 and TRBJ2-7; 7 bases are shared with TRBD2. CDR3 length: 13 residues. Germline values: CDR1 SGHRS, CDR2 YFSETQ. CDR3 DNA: TGCGCTAGCTCTGCTAGCGGCTCCTACGAGCAGTACTTC. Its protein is CASSASGSYEQYF.

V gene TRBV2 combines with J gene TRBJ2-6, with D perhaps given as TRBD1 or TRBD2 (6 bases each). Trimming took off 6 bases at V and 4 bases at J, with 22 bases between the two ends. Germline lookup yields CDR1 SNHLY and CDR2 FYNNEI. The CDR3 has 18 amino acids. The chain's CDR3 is CASSSTRGREAGANVLTF. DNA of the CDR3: TGTGCCAGCAGCTCTACCAGGGGCAGGGAGGCCGGGGCCAACGTCCTGACTTTC.